This T cell receptor beta chain was obtained from a study of cytomegalovirus exposure and HLA in healthy donors. General study points: When analyzed later, the rates of TCR association showed variation by HLA locus, with DRB1 the most and HLA-C the fewest.

This CDR3 comprises 13 residues. Germline-derived CDR1 and CDR2 are LNHDA and SQIVND (reference sequence). V lost 6 bases to trimming and J lost 7 bases, with 16 bases between them. Samples came from healthy bone marrow donors. As for this clone: Its specificity is unknown.

PCR primers comprised 60 Vbeta and 13 Jbeta primers. The protocol was immunoSEQ multiplex PCR, while the TCRdb copy is restricted to in-frame clones and leaves out a portion. The sample carries 90,000 or so clones, roughly 82% recorded once. The TCR was taken from a man aged 25 to 40 in good health and CMV-seropositive. V gene TRBV19 combines with J gene TRBJ2-7, with D perhaps TRBD1 (6 bases). Sample: PBMCs. The chain's CDR3 is CASSSQGNSEQYF. CDR3 DNA: TGTGCCAGTAGCTCTCAGGGGAATTCGGAGCAGTACTTC.